A selection of T cell receptor beta chains follows, all from one sample in a study of identical twins. One entry per CDR3 protein results from TCRdb running MiXCR on the 5' RACE reads. The repertoire holds around 480,000 distinct CDR3 sequences, with 13% to 15% as singletons. These data also featured in a second study, about yellow fever vaccine responses in identical twins.

The specimen sequenced was CD4+ T cells sorted from blood. The origin of the receptors is a woman between 18 and 30 years old in good health. CDR3s include the opening cysteine and the closing phenylalanine or tryptophan. The order of the fields is D gene, clone size, V gene, CDR3 length, J gene, CDR3 protein, CDR3 DNA. A D gene is named only where the DNA matches it firmly. Not all rows give a size; the values are once, few, many and, for expanded clones, a class.

D gene: TRBD2
clone size: .
V gene: TRBV11-2
CDR3 length: 20
J gene: TRBJ2-1
CDR3 protein: CASSPRTSGRSKSSYNEQFF
CDR3 DNA: TGTGCCAGCAGCCCACGGACTAGCGGACGAAGCAAAAGCTCCTACAATGAGCAGTTCTTC

D gene: .
clone size: few
V gene: TRBV3-1
CDR3 length: 13
J gene: TRBJ2-3
CDR3 protein: CASSQVGLMTQYF
CDR3 DNA: TGTGCCAGCAGCCAAGTAGGACTCATGACGCAGTATTTT

D gene: TRBD1
clone size: few
V gene: TRBV6-5
CDR3 length: 13
J gene: TRBJ1-2
CDR3 protein: CASSYTGGYGYTF
CDR3 DNA: TGTGCCAGCAGTTATACAGGGGGCTATGGCTACACCTTC

D gene: .
clone size: few
V gene: TRBV10-3
CDR3 length: 16
J gene: TRBJ2-7
CDR3 protein: CAISELLAGSSYEQYF
CDR3 DNA: TGTGCCATCAGTGAATTGTTGGCGGGTTCCTCCTACGAGCAGTACTTC

D gene: .
clone size: few
V gene: TRBV20-1
CDR3 length: 14
J gene: TRBJ2-2
CDR3 protein: CSASSVSNTGELFF
CDR3 DNA: TGCAGTGCTAGTTCAGTCTCCAACACCGGGGAGCTGTTTTTT

D gene: .
clone size: many
V gene: TRBV5-5
CDR3 length: 16
J gene: TRBJ2-1
CDR3 protein: CASSSPFGGLDNEQFF
CDR3 DNA: TGTGCCAGCAGCTCTCCGTTTGGGGGCTTGGACAATGAGCAGTTCTTC

D gene: .
clone size: .
V gene: TRBV27
CDR3 length: 17
J gene: TRBJ1-4
CDR3 protein: CASSLKARSADRGKLFF
CDR3 DNA: TGTGCCAGCAGTTTAAAGGCGCGGTCCGCGGATAGGGGAAAACTGTTTTTT

D gene: .
clone size: many
V gene: TRBV28
CDR3 length: 11
J gene: TRBJ2-2
CDR3 protein: CASRETGELFF
CDR3 DNA: TGTGCCAGCAGAGAAACCGGGGAGCTGTTTTTT

D gene: TRBD2
clone size: .
V gene: TRBV20-1
CDR3 length: 13
J gene: TRBJ2-7
CDR3 protein: CSARVGLAYEQYF
CDR3 DNA: TGCAGTGCTAGAGTGGGACTAGCCTACGAGCAGTACTTC

D gene: .
clone size: .
V gene: TRBV20-1
CDR3 length: 13
J gene: TRBJ1-1
CDR3 protein: CSASTGRTNEAFF
CDR3 DNA: TGCAGTGCTAGCACAGGACGGACTAATGAAGCTTTCTTT

D gene: TRBD2
clone size: .
V gene: TRBV7-3
CDR3 length: 15
J gene: TRBJ2-1
CDR3 protein: CASSPGTSLGNEQFF
CDR3 DNA: TGTGCCAGCAGCCCGGGGACTAGCCTTGGCAATGAGCAGTTCTTC

D gene: .
clone size: .
V gene: TRBV5-1
CDR3 length: 18
J gene: TRBJ2-7
CDR3 protein: CASSLDSSGPRLSYEQYF
CDR3 DNA: TGCGCCAGCAGCTTGGATTCGAGCGGGCCCCGTCTTTCCTACGAGCAGTACTTC

D gene: TRBD2
clone size: many
V gene: TRBV9
CDR3 length: 15
J gene: TRBJ2-3
CDR3 protein: CASSVSGGATDTQYF
CDR3 DNA: TGTGCCAGCAGCGTTAGCGGGGGGGCCACAGATACGCAGTATTTT

D gene: .
clone size: few
V gene: TRBV6-5
CDR3 length: 17
J gene: TRBJ2-6
CDR3 protein: CASSYSGRSSGANVLTF
CDR3 DNA: TGTGCCAGCAGTTACTCAGGCAGGAGCTCTGGGGCCAACGTCCTGACTTTC

D gene: .
clone size: many
V gene: TRBV7-2
CDR3 length: 13
J gene: TRBJ1-1
CDR3 protein: CASSLEFSTEAFF
CDR3 DNA: TGTGCCAGCAGCTTAGAGTTTTCCACTGAAGCTTTCTTT

D gene: TRBD1
clone size: many
V gene: TRBV7-6
CDR3 length: 15
J gene: TRBJ1-1
CDR3 protein: CASSPRTGLMTEAFF
CDR3 DNA: TGTGCCAGCAGCCCTAGGACAGGGCTTATGACTGAAGCTTTCTTT

D gene: .
clone size: .
V gene: TRBV7-9
CDR3 length: 14
J gene: TRBJ1-4
CDR3 protein: CASSLAGANEKLFF
CDR3 DNA: TGTGCCAGCAGCTTGGCCGGGGCTAATGAAAAACTGTTTTTT

D gene: .
clone size: .
V gene: TRBV11-2
CDR3 length: 17
J gene: TRBJ2-3
CDR3 protein: CASSLEGAGESFDTQYF
CDR3 DNA: TGTGCCAGCAGCTTAGAAGGAGCAGGGGAGAGCTTCGATACGCAGTATTTT

D gene: .
clone size: few
V gene: TRBV7-8
CDR3 length: 15
J gene: TRBJ1-2
CDR3 protein: CASSSTVGGVLGYTF
CDR3 DNA: TGTGCCAGCAGCTCTACGGTGGGGGGTGTCCTTGGCTACACCTTC

D gene: .
clone size: .
V gene: TRBV27
CDR3 length: 14
J gene: TRBJ2-1
CDR3 protein: CASSSRGQSNEQFF
CDR3 DNA: TGTGCCAGCAGTTCCAGGGGACAAAGCAATGAGCAGTTCTTC

D gene: .
clone size: few
V gene: TRBV5-1
CDR3 length: 17
J gene: TRBJ2-1
CDR3 protein: CASSLVGTRTSYNEQFF
CDR3 DNA: TGCGCCAGCAGCTTGGTGGGGACACGGACCTCCTACAATGAGCAGTTCTTC

D gene: .
clone size: few
V gene: TRBV27
CDR3 length: 15
J gene: TRBJ2-3
CDR3 protein: CASSHPPDPTDTQYF
CDR3 DNA: TGTGCCAGCAGTCATCCTCCAGACCCCACAGATACGCAGTATTTT

D gene: .
clone size: few
V gene: TRBV5-1
CDR3 length: 15
J gene: TRBJ2-1
CDR3 protein: CASSLAQGSYNEQFF
CDR3 DNA: TGCGCCAGCAGCTTGGCCCAGGGGTCCTACAATGAGCAGTTCTTC

D gene: .
clone size: many
V gene: TRBV20-1
CDR3 length: 13
J gene: TRBJ1-3
CDR3 protein: CSASRLSGNTIYF
CDR3 DNA: TGCAGTGCTAGTAGGCTATCGGGAAACACCATATATTTT

D gene: .
clone size: .
V gene: TRBV10-2
CDR3 length: 15
J gene: TRBJ2-1
CDR3 protein: CASSAMDRGSHEQFF
CDR3 DNA: TGCGCCAGCAGTGCCATGGACCGCGGTTCCCATGAGCAGTTCTTC

D gene: TRBD2
clone size: .
V gene: TRBV28
CDR3 length: 17
J gene: TRBJ2-1
CDR3 protein: CASSLSTSGRQDNEQFF
CDR3 DNA: TGTGCCAGCAGTTTATCGACTAGCGGGAGACAGGACAATGAGCAGTTCTTC

D gene: .
clone size: many
V gene: TRBV11-1
CDR3 length: 12
J gene: TRBJ2-5
CDR3 protein: CASSLRQETQYF
CDR3 DNA: TGTGCCAGCAGTTTACGTCAAGAGACCCAGTACTTC

D gene: .
clone size: .
V gene: TRBV11-3
CDR3 length: 16
J gene: TRBJ2-3
CDR3 protein: CASSPGRQIHTDTQYF
CDR3 DNA: TGTGCCAGCAGCCCCGGTAGGCAGATACACACAGATACGCAGTATTTT

D gene: TRBD2
clone size: .
V gene: TRBV5-4
CDR3 length: 16
J gene: TRBJ2-2
CDR3 protein: CASSLGSGRYTGELFF
CDR3 DNA: TGTGCCAGCAGCTTGGGTAGCGGGAGGTACACCGGGGAGCTGTTTTTT

D gene: .
clone size: few
V gene: TRBV5-1
CDR3 length: 14
J gene: TRBJ2-2
CDR3 protein: CASSDRWGAGELFF
CDR3 DNA: TGCGCCAGCAGCGACAGGTGGGGCGCCGGGGAGCTGTTTTTT

D gene: TRBD2
clone size: .
V gene: TRBV5-1
CDR3 length: 16
J gene: TRBJ2-7
CDR3 protein: CASSLRGLAETYEQYF
CDR3 DNA: TGCGCCAGCAGCTTGCGTGGCCTAGCGGAAACCTACGAGCAGTACTTC